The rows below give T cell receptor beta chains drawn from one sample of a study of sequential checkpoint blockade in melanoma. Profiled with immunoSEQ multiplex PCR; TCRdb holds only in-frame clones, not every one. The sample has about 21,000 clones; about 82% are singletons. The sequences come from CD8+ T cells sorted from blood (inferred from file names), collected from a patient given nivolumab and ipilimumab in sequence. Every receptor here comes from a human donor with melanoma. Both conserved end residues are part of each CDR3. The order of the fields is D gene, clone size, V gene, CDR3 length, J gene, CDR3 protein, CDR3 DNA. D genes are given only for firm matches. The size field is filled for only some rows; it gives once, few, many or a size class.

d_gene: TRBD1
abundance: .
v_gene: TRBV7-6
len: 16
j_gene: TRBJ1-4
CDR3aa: CASSQGPGRGSGKLFF
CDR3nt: TGTGCCAGCAGCCAGGGGCCCGGCAGGGGGTCAGGAAAACTGTTTTTT

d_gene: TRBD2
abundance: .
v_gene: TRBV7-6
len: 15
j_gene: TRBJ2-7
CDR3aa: CASSNARTSGHEQYF
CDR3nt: TGTGCCAGCAGTAATGCACGGACTAGCGGGCACGAGCAGTACTTC

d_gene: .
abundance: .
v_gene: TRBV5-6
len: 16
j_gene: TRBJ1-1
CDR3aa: CASSSWGGQGVGEAFF
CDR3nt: TGTGCCAGCAGCTCTTGGGGGGGGCAGGGAGTAGGTGAAGCTTTCTTT

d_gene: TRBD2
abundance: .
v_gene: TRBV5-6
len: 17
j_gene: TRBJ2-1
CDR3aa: CASSLEGLAGIYNEQFF
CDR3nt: TGTGCCAGCAGCTTGGAGGGACTAGCGGGTATCTACAATGAGCAGTTCTTC

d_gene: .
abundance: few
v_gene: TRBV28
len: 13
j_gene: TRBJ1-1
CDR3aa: CASSPGGWAEAFF
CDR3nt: TGTGCCAGCAGTCCTGGGGGGTGGGCTGAAGCTTTCTTT

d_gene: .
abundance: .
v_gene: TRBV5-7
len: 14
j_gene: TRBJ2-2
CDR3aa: CASSLVGRTGELFF
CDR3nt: TGTGCCAGCAGCTTGGTGGGGAGGACCGGGGAGCTGTTTTTT

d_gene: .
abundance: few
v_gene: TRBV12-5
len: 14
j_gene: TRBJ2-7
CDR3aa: CASGTTATTYEQYF
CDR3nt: TGTGCTAGTGGGACGACAGCGACAACCTACGAGCAGTACTTC

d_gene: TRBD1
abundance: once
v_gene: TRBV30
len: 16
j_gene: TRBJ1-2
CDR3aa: CAWSKPGQGMNYGYTF
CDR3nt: TGTGCCTGGAGCAAACCGGGACAGGGGATGAACTATGGCTACACCTTC

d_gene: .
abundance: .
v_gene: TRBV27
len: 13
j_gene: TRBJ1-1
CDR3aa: CASSLLQGSEAFF
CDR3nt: TGTGCCAGCAGTTTATTACAGGGATCTGAAGCTTTCTTT

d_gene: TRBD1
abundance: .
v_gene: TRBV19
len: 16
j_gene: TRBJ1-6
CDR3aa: CASSIMWRDRVSPLHF
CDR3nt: TGTGCCAGTAGTATAATGTGGAGGGACAGAGTTTCACCCCTCCACTTT

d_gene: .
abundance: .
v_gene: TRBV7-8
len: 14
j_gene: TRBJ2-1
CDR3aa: CASSWAGTYNEQFF
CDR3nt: TGTGCCAGCAGCTGGGCCGGGACCTACAATGAGCAGTTCTTC

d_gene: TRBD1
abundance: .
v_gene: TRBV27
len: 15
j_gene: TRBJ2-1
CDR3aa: CASSPGGVGYNEQFF
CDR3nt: TGTGCCAGCAGTCCAGGGGGCGTCGGGTACAATGAGCAGTTCTTC

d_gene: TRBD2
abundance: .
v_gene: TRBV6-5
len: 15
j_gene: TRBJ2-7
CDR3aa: CASSYRTSGRYEQYF
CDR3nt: TGTGCCAGCAGTTATCGGACTAGCGGGAGATACGAGCAGTACTTC

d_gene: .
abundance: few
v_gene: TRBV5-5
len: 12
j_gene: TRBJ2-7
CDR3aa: CASSLGAYEQYF
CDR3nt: TGTGCCAGCAGCTTGGGCGCCTACGAGCAGTACTTC

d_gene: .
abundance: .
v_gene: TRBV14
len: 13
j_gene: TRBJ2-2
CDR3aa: CASSQVVLGELFF
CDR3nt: TGTGCCAGCAGCCAAGTCGTTTTAGGGGAGCTGTTTTTT

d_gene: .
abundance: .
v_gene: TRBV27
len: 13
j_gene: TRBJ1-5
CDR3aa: CASSLSSRVDQHF
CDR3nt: TGTGCCAGCAGTTTATCTTCGCGGGTAGATCAGCATTTT

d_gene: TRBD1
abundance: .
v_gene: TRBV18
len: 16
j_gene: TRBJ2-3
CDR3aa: CASSPSPGTGTDTQYF
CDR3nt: TGTGCCAGCTCACCCAGTCCCGGGACAGGGACGGATACGCAGTATTTT

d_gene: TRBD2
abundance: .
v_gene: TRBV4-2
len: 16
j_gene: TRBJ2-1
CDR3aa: CASSQVETSPYNEQFF
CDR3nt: TGTGCCAGCAGCCAAGTGGAGACTAGCCCATACAATGAGCAGTTCTTC

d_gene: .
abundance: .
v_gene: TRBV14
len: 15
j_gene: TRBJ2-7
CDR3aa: CASSPRPGSSYEQYF
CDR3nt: TGTGCCAGCAGCCCCCGTCCTGGGAGCTCCTACGAGCAGTACTTC

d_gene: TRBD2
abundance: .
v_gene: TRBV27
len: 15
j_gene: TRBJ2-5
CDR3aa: CASTGLAGNQETQYF
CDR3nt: TGTGCCAGTACGGGACTAGCGGGAAACCAAGAGACCCAGTACTTC

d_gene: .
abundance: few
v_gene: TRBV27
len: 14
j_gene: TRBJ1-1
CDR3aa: CASSLGRVNTEAFF
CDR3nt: TGTGCCAGCAGTTTAGGCAGGGTGAACACTGAAGCTTTCTTT

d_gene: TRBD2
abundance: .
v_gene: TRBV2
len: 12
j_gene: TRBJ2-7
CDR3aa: CASTEWGGEQYF
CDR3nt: TGTGCCAGCACCGAGTGGGGGGGAGAGCAGTACTTC

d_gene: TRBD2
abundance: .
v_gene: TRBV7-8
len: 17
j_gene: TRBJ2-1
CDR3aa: CASSTKPLAGEGNEQFF
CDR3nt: TGTGCCAGCAGCACCAAGCCACTAGCGGGGGAGGGCAATGAGCAGTTCTTC

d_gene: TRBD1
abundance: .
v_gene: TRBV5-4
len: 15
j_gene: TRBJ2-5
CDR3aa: CASSLVGTAQETQYF
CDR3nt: TGTGCCAGCAGCTTGGTGGGGACAGCCCAAGAGACCCAGTACTTC

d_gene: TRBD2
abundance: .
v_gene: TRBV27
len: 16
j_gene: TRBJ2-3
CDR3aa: CASSSGTSGGRDTQYF
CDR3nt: TGTGCCAGCAGTTCCGGGACTAGCGGGGGGCGAGATACGCAGTATTTT

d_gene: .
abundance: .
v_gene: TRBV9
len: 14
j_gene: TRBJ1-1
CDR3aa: CASSVGVLNTEAFF
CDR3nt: TGTGCCAGCAGCGTGGGCGTACTCAACACTGAAGCTTTCTTT

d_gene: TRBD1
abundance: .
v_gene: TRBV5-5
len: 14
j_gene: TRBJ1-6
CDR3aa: CASSRDRANSPLHF
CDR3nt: TGTGCCAGCAGCCGGGACAGGGCTAATTCACCCCTCCACTTT

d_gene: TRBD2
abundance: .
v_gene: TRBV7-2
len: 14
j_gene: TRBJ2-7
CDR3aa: CASSLYGRAYEQYF
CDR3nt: TGTGCCAGCAGCTTATATGGGAGGGCCTACGAGCAGTACTTC

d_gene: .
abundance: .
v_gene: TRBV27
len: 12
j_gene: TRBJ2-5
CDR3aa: CASSFNQETQYF
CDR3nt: TGTGCCAGCAGTTTTAACCAGGAGACCCAGTACTTC

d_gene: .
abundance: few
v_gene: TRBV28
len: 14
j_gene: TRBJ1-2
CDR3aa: CASSLWTGDGGYTF
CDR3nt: TGTGCCAGCAGTTTATGGACGGGGGATGGTGGCTACACCTTC

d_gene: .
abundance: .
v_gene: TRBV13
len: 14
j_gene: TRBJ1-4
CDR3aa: CASSAQVSNEKLFF
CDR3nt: TGTGCCAGCAGCGCACAGGTGTCTAATGAAAAACTGTTTTTT

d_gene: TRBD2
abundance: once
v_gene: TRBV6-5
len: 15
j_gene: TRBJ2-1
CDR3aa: CASSYGASGYNEQFF
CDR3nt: TGTGCCAGCAGTTACGGGGCTAGCGGATACAATGAGCAGTTCTTC

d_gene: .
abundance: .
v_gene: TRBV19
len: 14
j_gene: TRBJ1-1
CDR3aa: CASSVSPRGTEAFF
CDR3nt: TGTGCCAGTAGTGTTTCCCCGCGCGGCACTGAAGCTTTCTTT

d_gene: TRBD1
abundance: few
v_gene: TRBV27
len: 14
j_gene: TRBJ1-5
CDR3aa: CASSLDRFNQPQHF
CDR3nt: TGTGCCAGCAGTTTGGACAGGTTCAATCAGCCCCAGCATTTT

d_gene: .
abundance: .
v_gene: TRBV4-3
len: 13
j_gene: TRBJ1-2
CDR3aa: CASSQAWRSGYTF
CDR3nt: TGCGCCAGCAGCCAAGCCTGGCGGAGCGGCTACACCTTC

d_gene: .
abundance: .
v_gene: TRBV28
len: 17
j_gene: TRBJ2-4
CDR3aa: CASSEPHRESKGDIQYF
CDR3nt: TGTGCCAGCAGTGAACCCCACAGGGAGTCGAAGGGGGACATTCAGTACTTC

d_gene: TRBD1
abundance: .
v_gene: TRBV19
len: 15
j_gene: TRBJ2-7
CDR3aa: CASSIGQGVWDEQYF
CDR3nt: TGTGCCAGTAGTATCGGACAGGGAGTTTGGGACGAGCAGTACTTC

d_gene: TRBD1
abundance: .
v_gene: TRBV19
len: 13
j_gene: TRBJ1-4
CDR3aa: CASQTGESEKLFF
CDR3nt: TGTGCCAGTCAGACAGGGGAAAGTGAAAAACTGTTTTTT

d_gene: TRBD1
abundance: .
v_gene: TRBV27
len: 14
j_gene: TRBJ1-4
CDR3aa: CASSLAGGYEKLFF
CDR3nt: TGTGCCAGCAGTTTGGCAGGGGGCTATGAAAAACTGTTTTTT

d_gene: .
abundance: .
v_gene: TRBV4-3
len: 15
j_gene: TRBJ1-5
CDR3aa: CASSQFVSGDQPQHF
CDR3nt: TGCGCCAGCAGCCAATTCGTCTCAGGGGATCAGCCCCAGCATTTT

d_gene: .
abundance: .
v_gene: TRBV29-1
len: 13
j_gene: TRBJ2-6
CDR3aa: CSVGGPGANVLTF
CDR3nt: TGCAGCGTAGGGGGTCCTGGGGCCAACGTCCTGACTTTC

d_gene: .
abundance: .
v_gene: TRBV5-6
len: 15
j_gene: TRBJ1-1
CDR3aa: CASSLIRRPGTEAFF
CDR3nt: TGTGCCAGCAGCCTTATACGGCGCCCGGGGACTGAAGCTTTCTTT

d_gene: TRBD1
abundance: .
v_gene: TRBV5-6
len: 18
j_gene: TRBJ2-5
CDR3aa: CASSLRGGPSVFQETQYF
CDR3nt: TGTGCCAGCAGCTTGAGAGGGGGCCCTAGTGTTTTCCAAGAGACCCAGTACTTC

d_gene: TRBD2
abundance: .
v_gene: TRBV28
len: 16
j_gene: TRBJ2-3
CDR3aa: CASSLPASGGTDTQYF
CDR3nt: TGTGCCAGCAGTCTCCCAGCTAGCGGGGGCACAGATACGCAGTATTTT

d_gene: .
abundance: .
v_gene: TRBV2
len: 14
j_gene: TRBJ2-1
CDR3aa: CASSENAGRNEQFF
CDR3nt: TGTGCCAGCAGTGAAAATGCGGGGCGGAATGAGCAGTTCTTC

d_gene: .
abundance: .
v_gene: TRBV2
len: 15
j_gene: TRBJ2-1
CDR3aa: CASSDKAEPYNEQFF
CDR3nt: TGTGCCAGCAGTGACAAAGCGGAACCCTACAATGAGCAGTTCTTC

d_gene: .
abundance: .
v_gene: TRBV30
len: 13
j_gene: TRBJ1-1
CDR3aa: CAWSVLGGTEAFF
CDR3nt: TGTGCCTGGAGTGTACTGGGGGGCACTGAAGCTTTCTTT

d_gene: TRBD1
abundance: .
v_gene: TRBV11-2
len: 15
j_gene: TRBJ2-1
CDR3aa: CASSLGTGNADEQFF
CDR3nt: TGTGCCAGCAGCCTCGGGACAGGGAATGCTGATGAGCAGTTCTTC

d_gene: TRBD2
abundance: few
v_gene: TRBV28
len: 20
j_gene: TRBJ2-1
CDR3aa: CASSLLSTTPRDYGGDEQFF
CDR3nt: TGTGCCAGCAGTTTATTGAGTACCACGCCCAGGGATTACGGGGGGGATGAGCAGTTCTTC

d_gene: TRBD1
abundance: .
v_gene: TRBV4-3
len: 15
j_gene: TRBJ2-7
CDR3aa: CASSQAGTGDVEQYF
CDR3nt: TGCGCCAGCAGCCAGGCCGGGACAGGAGACGTAGAGCAGTACTTC

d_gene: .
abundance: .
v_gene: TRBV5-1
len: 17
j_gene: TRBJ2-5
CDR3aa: CASSPYYTGPSRETQYF
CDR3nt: TGCGCCAGCAGCCCTTACTATACAGGGCCCTCCCGGGAGACCCAGTACTTC

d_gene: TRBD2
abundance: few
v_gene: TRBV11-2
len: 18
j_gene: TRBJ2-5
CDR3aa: CASSLAAGLKRSRETQYF
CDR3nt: TGTGCCAGCAGCTTAGCCGCGGGACTAAAGCGTTCCAGAGAGACCCAGTACTTC

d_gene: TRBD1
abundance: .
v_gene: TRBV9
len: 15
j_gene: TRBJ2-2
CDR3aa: CASSERQGEAGELFF
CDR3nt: TGTGCCAGCAGCGAGAGACAGGGCGAAGCAGGGGAGCTGTTTTTT

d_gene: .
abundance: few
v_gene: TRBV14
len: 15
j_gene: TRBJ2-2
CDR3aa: CASSPLLRGTGELFF
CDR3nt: TGTGCCAGCAGCCCACTCTTAAGGGGGACCGGGGAGCTGTTTTTT

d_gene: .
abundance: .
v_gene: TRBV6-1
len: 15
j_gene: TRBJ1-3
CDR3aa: CASSGRDISGNTIYF
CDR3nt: TGTGCCAGCAGTGGCCGGGACATCTCTGGAAACACCATATATTTT

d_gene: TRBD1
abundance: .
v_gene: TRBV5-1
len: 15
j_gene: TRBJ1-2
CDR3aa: CASSATGTGGYGYTF
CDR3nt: TGCGCCAGCAGCGCCACCGGGACAGGAGGCTATGGCTACACCTTC

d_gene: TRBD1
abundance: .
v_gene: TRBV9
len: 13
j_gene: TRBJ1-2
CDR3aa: CASSEGQGNGYTF
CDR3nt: TGTGCCAGCAGCGAGGGACAGGGGAATGGCTACACCTTC

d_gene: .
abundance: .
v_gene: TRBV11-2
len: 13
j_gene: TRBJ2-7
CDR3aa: CASSFLIPGEQYF
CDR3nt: TGTGCCAGCAGCTTCCTAATTCCGGGGGAGCAGTACTTC

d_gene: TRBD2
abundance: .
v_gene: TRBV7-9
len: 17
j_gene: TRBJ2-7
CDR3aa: CASSSTASGRITYEQYF
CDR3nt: TGTGCCAGCAGCTCCACCGCTAGCGGGAGGATAACCTACGAGCAGTACTTC

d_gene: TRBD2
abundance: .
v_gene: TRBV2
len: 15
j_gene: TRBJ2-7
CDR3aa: CASSEASGRAYEQYF
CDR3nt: TGTGCCAGCAGTGAAGCTAGCGGGAGGGCCTACGAGCAGTACTTC